In this sample, the clone carrying this T cell receptor (beta chain) turned up once. The data originate from a study of regulatory T cells in long-lasting Graves disease. The V end lost 3 bases, the J end lost 0 bases, and 8 bases lay between the germline ends. Germline V CDR1 and CDR2: MGHRA, YSYEKL. The CDR3 is 15 residues long. Stated time point: newly diagnosed GD, antithyroid drugs for less than 3 months. The TCR library was made from RNA that had been extracted from PBMCs in TRIzol. Libraries of TCR beta came from iRepertoire HTBI primers plus Arm-PCR of CDR3 regions. TCRdb reanalysed the multiplex PCR reads using MiXCR and keeps one entry per CDR3 protein. The table shows about 620,000 distinct CDR3 sequences, with about 16% occurring only once. These data were also filed under a second study, of T cells in Graves' hyperthyroidism and ophthalmopathy.

The receptor was derived from a woman aged 25 to 39 with Graves disease. The material sequenced was peripheral blood mononuclear cells (PBMCs), taken at new diagnosis, from a patient treated with antithyroid drugs. This sequence joins TRBV4-1 and TRBJ2-2, with a tentative D call TRBD1 (6 bases). The CDR3 loop is CASSQGQSNTGELFF. The CDR3 nucleotides are TGCGCCAGCAGCCAGGGACAATCGAACACCGGGGAGCTGTTTTTT.